The 20 T cell receptor beta chains below were found in one sample sequenced in a study of lymphopenia after photon versus proton radiotherapy. TCRdb's table, derived via immunoSEQ multiplex PCR, lists solely in-frame clones and lacks some. In the table there are roughly 25,000 clones, roughly 90% of which are singletons. The starting material was peripheral blood, obtained from a patient treated with photon-based radiotherapy. These TCRs come from a woman aged 50 to 60 with cholangiocarcinoma.

The CDR3 DNA reads as TGTGCCAGTAGTCCCCGACAGGCGAACTCTGGAAACACCATATATTTT. Amino acid sequence: CASSPRQANSGNTIYF. The J gene is TRBJ1-3, the V gene TRBV19; D may be TRBD1 (6 bases). This CDR3 region has 16 residues. The ends were cut back, 5 bases at V and 0 bases at J, with 14 bases in the middle. CDR1 and CDR2 from the germline V gene are LNHDA and SQIVND (reference sequence).

V is TRBV4-3 and J is TRBJ2-7; no reliable D call. Per germline, CDR1 LGHNA and CDR2 YSLEER. V lost 1 base and J 7 bases, leaving 11 bases between the germline ends. The CDR3 extends over 13 amino acids. The DNA of the CDR3 is TGCGCCAGCAGCCAAGGGCACCTTATGGAGCAGTACTTC. It is translated as CASSQGHLMEQYF.

V gene TRBV2 combines with J gene TRBJ1-5; D unresolved. Germline CDR1 reads SNHLY; CDR2 reads FYNNEI. Trimming removed 1 base from V and 4 bases from J, with 5 bases in between. CDR3 length: 13 amino acids. The CDR3 coding sequence is TGTGCCAGCAGTGAAGAGTGGAATCAGCCCCAGCATTTT. This codes for CASSEEWNQPQHF.

V is TRBV5-6 and J is TRBJ1-4; D is uncertain. The CDR3 runs 14 residues. V was clipped by 2 bases and J by 4 bases, with 9 bases between them. In germline, CDR1 is SGHDT, CDR2 YYEEEE. The CDR3 spells CASSLTGVNEKLFF. In DNA, the CDR3 is TGTGCCAGCAGCTTAACGGGTGTTAATGAAAAACTGTTTTTT.

The chain employs TRBV28 and TRBJ1-1; no firm D call. V was shortened by 7 bases and J by 10 bases, with 19 bases between the two germline ends. The CDR3 runs to 13 residues. Per germline, CDR1 MDHEN and CDR2 SYDVKM. Written as DNA, the CDR3 is TGTGCCAGCATCGCTCTTGACGGACGAGGAGCTTTCTTT. Protein: CASIALDGRGAFF.

The chain is built from TRBV5-6 and TRBJ2-3; weak D call: TRBD1 (6 bases). Germline CDR1 SGHDT, CDR2 YYEEEE. The CDR3 length is 14 residues. V was shortened by 3 bases and J by 10 bases, with 18 bases between the two germline ends. CDR3 sequence reads: CASSYYLQGSAQYF. The CDR3, as DNA: TGTGCCAGCAGCTACTACCTACAGGGCTCTGCGCAGTATTTT.

The chain has TRBV19 and TRBJ1-4, with no clear D. The CDR3 has 13 amino acids. Germline CDR1 reads LNHDA; CDR2 reads SQIVND (reference sequence). The ends were cut back, 5 bases at V and 8 bases at J, with 12 bases in the middle. The CDR3: CASSSWNEEKLFF. Here the CDR3 DNA reads TGTGCCAGTAGTTCGTGGAACGAGGAAAAACTGTTTTTT.

The V call is TRBV4-1, the J call TRBJ1-2; the match to TRBD1 covers 9 bases. V shed 2 bases and J 2 bases; nucleotides not matched to a gene: 3. This CDR3 contains 15 residues. The germline V gene has CDR1 MGHRA and CDR2 YSYEKL. In nucleotides, the CDR3 is TGCGCCAGCAGCCAAACTGGACAGGGGAACTATGGCTACACCTTC. Protein: CASSQTGQGNYGYTF.

This clone was seen a few times. The chain combines TRBV27 with TRBJ1-5, with D possibly being TRBD1 (6 bases). Germline loops: CDR1 MNHEY, CDR2 SMNVEV (reference sequence). Trimming pared 8 bases from V and 1 base from J, leaving 15 bases between. The CDR3 length is 15 residues. The CDR3 sequence: CASREGVVSNQPQHF. The CDR3 nucleotides are TGTGCCAGCCGCGAGGGGGTCGTGAGCAATCAGCCCCAGCATTTT.

This clone was recorded a few times. This rearrangement joins TRBV2 to TRBJ2-3, with 11 bases matching TRBD2. The V segment lost 6 bases and the J segment 7 bases; nucleotides outside the gene matches: 6. This CDR3 is built from 14 residues. Germline V gene sequence: CDR1 SNHLY, CDR2 FYNNEI. The CDR3 bases are TGTGCCAGCAGAGGGACTAGCGGTTGGAATACGCAGTATTTT. Its translation: CASRGTSGWNTQYF. Complete variable domain (other parts from reference TRBV2 and TRBJ2-3): EPEVTQTPSHQVTQMGQEVILRCVPISNHLYFYWYRQILGQKVEFLVSFYNNEISEKSEIFDDQFSVERPDGSNFTLKIRSTKLEDSAMYFCASRGTSGWNTQYFGPGTRLTVL.

The chain combines TRBV5-5 with TRBJ2-7; TRBD1 agrees at 10 bases. V lost 4 bases and J lost 7; bases outside the gene matches: 11. Germline loops: CDR1 SGHKS, CDR2 YYEKEE (reference sequence). The CDR3 contains 15 residues. CDR3 region: CASSPRDRGLWEQYF. For the CDR3, the DNA is TGTGCCAGCAGCCCGAGGGACAGGGGCCTCTGGGAGCAGTACTTC.

The chain recombines TRBV28 with TRBJ2-2; tentative D call: TRBD2 (5 bases). Germline values: CDR1 MDHEN, CDR2 SYDVKM. V shed 4 bases and J shed 6 bases, with 12 bases lying between them. The CDR3 has 14 residues. This CDR3 reads CASSSPSGPGELFF. The CDR3 nucleotides are TGTGCCAGCAGTTCCCCCAGCGGTCCCGGGGAGCTGTTTTTT.

This chain links TRBV6-4 with TRBJ1-6; no definite D call. Trimming pared 4 bases from V and 10 bases from J, leaving 11 bases between. The CDR3 sequence is 13 residues long. Germline V gene data show CDR1 as MRHNA and CDR2 as SNTAGT. For the CDR3, the DNA is TGTGCCAGCAGTGCTAGGGTGTTCTCACCCCTCCACTTT. Protein sequence: CASSARVFSPLHF.

The chain combines TRBV7-9 with TRBJ2-7; 7 bases match TRBD1. In germline, CDR1 is SEHNR, CDR2 FQNEAQ (reference sequence). The CDR3 contains 14 residues. Unmatched junction bases numbered 6, after V lost 4 bases and J lost 3 bases. This chain's CDR3 is CASSYTGQNYEQYF. CDR3 sequence (DNA): TGTGCCAGCAGCTATACGGGACAGAACTACGAGCAGTACTTC.

The chain uses TRBV7-2 and TRBJ2-7, with D perhaps assigned TRBD1 or TRBD2 (6 bases each). Per germline, CDR1 SGHTA and CDR2 FQGNSA. The CDR3 is 15 residues long. V was shortened by 2 bases and J by 4 bases, with 15 bases between the two germline ends. The CDR3 reads CASSLSWGAMYEQYF. The CDR3, as DNA: TGTGCCAGCAGCTTATCCTGGGGGGCTATGTACGAGCAGTACTTC.

The rearrangement uses TRBV7-2 and TRBJ2-5; D call uncertain. The germline V gene has CDR1 SGHTA and CDR2 FQGNSA. The length of the CDR3 is 12 residues. The V end lost 5 bases, the J end lost 4 bases, and 8 bases lay between the germline ends. CDR3 in amino acids: CASSPSRETQYF. CDR3 DNA: TGTGCCAGCAGCCCTTCTAGAGAGACCCAGTACTTC.

V gene TRBV6-5 combines with J gene TRBJ1-3; D is unclear. The CDR3 runs 15 residues. Germline CDR1 MNHEY, CDR2 SVGAGI. V gave up 2 bases and J gave up 2 bases, with 10 bases separating them. CDR3 loop: CASSYTIGTGNTIYF. DNA of the CDR3: TGTGCCAGCAGTTACACCATAGGGACTGGAAACACCATATATTTT.

The chain combines TRBV27 with TRBJ1-1; D is undetermined. With 0 bases removed from V and 3 bases from J, the gap between germline ends came to 5 bases. The CDR3 sequence is 13 residues long. CDR1 MNHEY and CDR2 SMNVEV come from the germline V gene (reference sequence). DNA of the CDR3: TGTGCCAGCAGTTTATCGGGGTACACTGAAGCTTTCTTT. This gives the protein CASSLSGYTEAFF.

The chain carries TRBV30 and TRBJ2-3; 9 bases map to TRBD1. The CDR3 loop spans 15 amino acids. The V and J ends lost 0 bases and 9 bases, in that order; junction bases with no gene match: 10. CDR1 and CDR2 from the germline V gene are GTSNPN and SVGIG (reference sequence). CDR3 DNA sequence: TGTGCCTGGAGTGTAGGACAGGGGAGGAGAAGGACGCAGTATTTT. This codes for CAWSVGQGRRRTQYF. Based on the CDR3 plus reference TRBV30 and TRBJ2-3, the full variable domain is SQTIHQWPATLVQPVGSPLSLECTVEGTSNPNLYWYRQAAGRGLQLLFYSVGIGQISSEVPQNLSASRPQDRQFILSSKKLLLSDSGFYLCAWSVGQGRRRTQYFGPGTRLTVL.

In DNA form, the CDR3 reads TGTGCCAGCAGCTTAGAAGGCGCTAGCGGTTACGAGCAGTACTTC. This gives the protein CASSLEGASGYEQYF. The genes are TRBV13 and TRBJ2-7; 7 nucleotides agree with TRBD2. The junction had 7 bases not matched to a gene; V was cut back by 1 base and J by 4 bases. The V gene's germline CDR1 is PRHDT and CDR2 FYEKMQ (reference sequence). CDR3 length: 15 residues.